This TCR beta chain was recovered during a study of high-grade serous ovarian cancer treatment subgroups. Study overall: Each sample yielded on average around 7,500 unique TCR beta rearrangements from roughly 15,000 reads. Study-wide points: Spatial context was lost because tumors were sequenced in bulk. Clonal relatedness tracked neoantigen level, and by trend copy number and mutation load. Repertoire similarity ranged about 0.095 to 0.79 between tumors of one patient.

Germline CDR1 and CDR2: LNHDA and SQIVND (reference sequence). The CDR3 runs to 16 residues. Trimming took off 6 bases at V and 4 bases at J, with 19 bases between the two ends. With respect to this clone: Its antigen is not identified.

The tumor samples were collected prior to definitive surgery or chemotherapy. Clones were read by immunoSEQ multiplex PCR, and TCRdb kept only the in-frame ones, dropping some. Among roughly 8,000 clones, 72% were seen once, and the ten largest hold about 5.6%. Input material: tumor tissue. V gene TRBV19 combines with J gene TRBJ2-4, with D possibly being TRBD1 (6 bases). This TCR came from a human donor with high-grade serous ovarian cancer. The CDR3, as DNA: TGTGCCAGTAGGATACCCCAGGGGTCAGGGAAAAACATTCAGTACTTC. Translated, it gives CASRIPQGSGKNIQYF.